This TCR beta chain came from a study of blood T cell repertoires in COVID-19. About the study: Italy, Spain and the United States were the sources of the convalescent and acute COVID-19 samples. PBMCs, B-cell-depleted T cells, or T cells were the source of the cDNA or gDNA that made up the material.

In the source study's methods: Nucleated cell counts were estimated from reference gene primer amplification. Some clones are missing from TCRdb's copy, which holds only in-frame ones; the method was immunoSEQ multiplex PCR. V, J and clone size are those of that table, while D and trimming were read from the DNA. The table lists approximately 84,000 clones, 75% to 85% of them singletons. The ends were cut back, 6 bases at V and 8 bases at J, with 10 bases in the middle. The CDR3 sequence is 11 residues long. Looked up from germline, CDR1 is LNHDA and CDR2 is SQIVND (reference sequence). The chain uses TRBV19 and TRBJ1-2; D not resolved. Sequenced: peripheral blood. The TCR sequence derives from a woman aged 80 or older with acute or convalescent COVID-19. The CDR3 coding sequence is TGTGCCAGTAGGGAGGTAGGCGGCTACACCTTC. The encoded protein is CASREVGGYTF.